A selection of T cell receptor beta chains follows, all from one sample in a study of cytomegalovirus exposure and HLA in healthy donors. TCRdb's table, derived via immunoSEQ multiplex PCR, lists solely in-frame clones and lacks some. Of 80,000 to 130,000 clones in the sample, about 74% were seen once. The sequenced sample consisted of PBMCs. The receptor source for this set is a woman under 30 in good health and CMV-seropositive. CDR3s include the opening cysteine and the closing phenylalanine or tryptophan. The order of the fields is D gene, clone size, V gene, J gene, CDR3 DNA, CDR3 protein. A D gene is named only where the DNA matches it firmly. A clone size is listed for some rows: how often the clone was seen (once, few, many), or a class if it is expanded.

d_gene: TRBD1; abundance: few; v_gene: TRBV7-3; j_gene: TRBJ2-3; CDR3nt: TGTGCCAGCAGCTTACACGGGACAGGGGGCACAGATACGCAGTATTTT; CDR3aa: CASSLHGTGGTDTQYF
d_gene: TRBD1; abundance: -; v_gene: TRBV18; j_gene: TRBJ1-2; CDR3nt: TGTGCCAGCTCACCACCGGTCAGGGGGCCCTATGGCTACACCTTC; CDR3aa: CASSPPVRGPYGYTF
d_gene: -; abundance: -; v_gene: TRBV30; j_gene: TRBJ1-1; CDR3nt: TGTGCCTGGACCAGAACGGGGTTGAACACTGAAGCTTTCTTT; CDR3aa: CAWTRTGLNTEAFF
d_gene: TRBD2; abundance: -; v_gene: TRBV7-9; j_gene: TRBJ2-6; CDR3nt: TGTGCCAGCAGAAGAGGACTAGCGGGAGAAGGGGCCAACGTCCTGACTTTC; CDR3aa: CASRRGLAGEGANVLTF
d_gene: TRBD2; abundance: -; v_gene: TRBV7-3; j_gene: TRBJ2-3; CDR3nt: TGTGCCAGCAGCCATACCCCCAAGCTAGCGGGAGAAGTCACAGATACGCAGTATTTT; CDR3aa: CASSHTPKLAGEVTDTQYF
d_gene: -; abundance: -; v_gene: TRBV29-1; j_gene: TRBJ1-2; CDR3nt: TGCAGCGTGATGGATAGCCGCTATGGCTACACCTTC; CDR3aa: CSVMDSRYGYTF
d_gene: TRBD2; abundance: -; v_gene: TRBV7-2; j_gene: TRBJ2-7; CDR3nt: TGTGCCAGCAGCTTAGTTCTAGCGGGAGAAACCTACGAGCAGTACTTC; CDR3aa: CASSLVLAGETYEQYF
d_gene: TRBD2; abundance: once; v_gene: TRBV7-6; j_gene: TRBJ2-4; CDR3nt: TGTGCCAGCAGCTTAGCCCCCCCACCCGGGACTAGCGGGAGCAACATTCAGTACTTC; CDR3aa: CASSLAPPPGTSGSNIQYF
d_gene: -; abundance: -; v_gene: TRBV27; j_gene: TRBJ2-1; CDR3nt: TGTGCCAGCAGTTTATCTGCTAGCCAGCTCAATGAGCAGTTCTTC; CDR3aa: CASSLSASQLNEQFF
d_gene: TRBD2; abundance: -; v_gene: TRBV29-1; j_gene: TRBJ2-7; CDR3nt: TGCAGCGTCGTACCCGGTAGCGGGAGTACCGAGCAGTACTTC; CDR3aa: CSVVPGSGSTEQYF
d_gene: -; abundance: -; v_gene: TRBV6-1; j_gene: TRBJ1-4; CDR3nt: TGTGCCAGCAGGGCGGGACCGAATGAAAAACTGTTTTTT; CDR3aa: CASRAGPNEKLFF
d_gene: TRBD2; abundance: -; v_gene: TRBV27; j_gene: TRBJ2-1; CDR3nt: TGTGCCAGCAGTCCTCTAGCGGGAGGCGCCGGGGATCGGTACAATGAGCAGTTCTTC; CDR3aa: CASSPLAGGAGDRYNEQFF